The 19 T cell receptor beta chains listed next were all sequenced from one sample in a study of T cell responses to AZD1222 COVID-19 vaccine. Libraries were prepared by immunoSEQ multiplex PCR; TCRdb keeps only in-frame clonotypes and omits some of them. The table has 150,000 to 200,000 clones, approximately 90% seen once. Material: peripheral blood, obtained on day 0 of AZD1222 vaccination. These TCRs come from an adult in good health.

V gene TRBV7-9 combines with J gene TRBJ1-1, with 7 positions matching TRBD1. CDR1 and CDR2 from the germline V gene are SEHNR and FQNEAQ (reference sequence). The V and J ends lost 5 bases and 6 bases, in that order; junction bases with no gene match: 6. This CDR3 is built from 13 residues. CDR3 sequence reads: CASSPLRGAEAFF. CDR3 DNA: TGTGCCAGCAGCCCACTCAGGGGGGCTGAAGCTTTCTTT.

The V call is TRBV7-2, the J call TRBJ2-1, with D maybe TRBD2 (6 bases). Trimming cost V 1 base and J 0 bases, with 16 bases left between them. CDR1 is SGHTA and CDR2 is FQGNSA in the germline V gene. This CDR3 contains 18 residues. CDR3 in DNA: TGTGCCAGCAGCTTAGATTTGTCGGGAGTGCTCTCCTACAATGAGCAGTTCTTC. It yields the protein CASSLDLSGVLSYNEQFF.

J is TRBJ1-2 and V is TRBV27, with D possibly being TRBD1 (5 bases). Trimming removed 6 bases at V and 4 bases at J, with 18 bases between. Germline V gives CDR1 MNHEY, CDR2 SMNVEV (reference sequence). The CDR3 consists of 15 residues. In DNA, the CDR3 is TGTGCCAGCAGAGGAGACGGGGGGAGAGGCTATGGCTACACCTTC. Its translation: CASRGDGGRGYGYTF.

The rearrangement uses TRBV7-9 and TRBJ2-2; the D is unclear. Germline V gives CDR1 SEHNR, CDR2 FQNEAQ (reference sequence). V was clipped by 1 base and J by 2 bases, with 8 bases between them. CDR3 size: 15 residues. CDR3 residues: CASSLDGLNTGELFF. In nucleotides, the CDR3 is TGTGCCAGCAGCTTAGATGGCCTTAACACCGGGGAGCTGTTTTTT.

The CDR3 protein is CASSYAGAKPYEQYF. CDR3 nucleotides: TGTGCCAGCAGTTACGCGGGGGCTAAACCCTACGAGCAGTACTTC. The V call is TRBV6-6, the J call TRBJ2-7; the D gene is possibly TRBD2 (7 bases). CDR1 is MNHNY, CDR2 SVGAGI, per germline (reference sequence). The CDR3 is made up of 15 amino acids. Trimming pared 2 bases from V and 2 bases from J, leaving 13 bases between.

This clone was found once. The chain's CDR3 is CASSSRDITYEQYF. The CDR3 DNA reads as TGTGCCAGCAGCTCCAGGGACATAACCTACGAGCAGTACTTC. The chain is built from TRBV5-4 and TRBJ2-7; TRBD1 is a possible D gene (6 bases). Germline loops: CDR1 SGHNT, CDR2 YYREEE (reference sequence). Trimming removed 3 bases from V and 2 bases from J, with 12 bases in between. The CDR3 sequence is 14 residues long.

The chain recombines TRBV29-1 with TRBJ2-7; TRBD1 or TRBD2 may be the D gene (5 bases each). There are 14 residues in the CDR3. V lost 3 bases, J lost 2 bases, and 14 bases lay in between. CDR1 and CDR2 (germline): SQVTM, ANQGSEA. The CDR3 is CSVESRDGPYEQYF. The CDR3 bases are TGCAGCGTTGAGAGTAGGGACGGTCCCTACGAGCAGTACTTC.

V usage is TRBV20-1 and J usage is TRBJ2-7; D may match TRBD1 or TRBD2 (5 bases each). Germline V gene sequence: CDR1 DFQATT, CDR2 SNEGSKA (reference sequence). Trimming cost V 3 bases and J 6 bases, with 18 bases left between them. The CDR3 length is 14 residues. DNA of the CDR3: TGCAGTGCTAGTAACCCCGGGACGGGGACCGAGCAGTACTTC. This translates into CSASNPGTGTEQYF.

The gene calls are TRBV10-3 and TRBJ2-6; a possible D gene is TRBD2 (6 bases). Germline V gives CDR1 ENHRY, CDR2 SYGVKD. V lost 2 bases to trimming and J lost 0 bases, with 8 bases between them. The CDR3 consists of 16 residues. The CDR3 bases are TGTGCCATCAGTGAGGGGCGGGGCTCTGGGGCCAACGTCCTGACTTTC. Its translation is CAISEGRGSGANVLTF.

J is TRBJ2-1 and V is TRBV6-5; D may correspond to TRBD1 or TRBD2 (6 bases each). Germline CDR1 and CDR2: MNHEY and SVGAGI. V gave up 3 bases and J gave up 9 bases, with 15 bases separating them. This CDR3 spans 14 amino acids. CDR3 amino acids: CASSYGGPVLEQFF. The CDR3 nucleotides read TGTGCCAGCAGTTATGGGGGGCCGGTTCTTGAGCAGTTCTTC.

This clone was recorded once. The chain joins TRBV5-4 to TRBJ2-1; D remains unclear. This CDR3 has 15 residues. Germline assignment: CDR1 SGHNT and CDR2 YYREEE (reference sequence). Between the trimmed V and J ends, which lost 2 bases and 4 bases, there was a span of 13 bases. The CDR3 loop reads CASSFAGKVYNEQFF. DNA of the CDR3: TGTGCCAGCAGCTTTGCCGGAAAGGTGTACAATGAGCAGTTCTTC.

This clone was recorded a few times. For the CDR3, the DNA is TGTGCCACCAGCAGAGGCGGCGGGGGGTCCGACGAGCAGTACTTC. Translating it yields CATSRGGGGSDEQYF. The chain joins TRBV15 to TRBJ2-7; the match to TRBD2 covers 8 bases. CDR1 is LNHNV and CDR2 is YYDKDF in the germline V gene (reference sequence). The CDR3 sequence is 15 residues long. With V trimmed by 1 base and J by 5 bases, 7 bases remained unmatched.

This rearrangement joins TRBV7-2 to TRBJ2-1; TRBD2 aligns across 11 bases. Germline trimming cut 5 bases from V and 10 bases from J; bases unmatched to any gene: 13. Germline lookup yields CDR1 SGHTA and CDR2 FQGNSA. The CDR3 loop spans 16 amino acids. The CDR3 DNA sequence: TGTGCCAGCAGCCTAGGGGGTAGCGGGAGGGCTGGGGAGCAGTTCTTC. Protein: CASSLGGSGRAGEQFF.

This CDR3 reads CASSFSGTGTYEQYF. The CDR3 region has the DNA TGTGCCAGCAGTTTTTCCGGGACAGGAACTTACGAGCAGTACTTC. The chain joins TRBV28 to TRBJ2-7, with TRBD1 identical over 8 bases. The junction had 8 bases not matched to a gene; V was cut back by 3 bases and J by 4 bases. Germline CDR1 MDHEN, CDR2 SYDVKM. The CDR3 sequence is 15 residues long.

The CDR3 is CASSPRPNSPLHF. The CDR3 DNA reads TGTGCCAGTAGTCCAAGGCCTAATTCACCCCTCCACTTT. The chain uses TRBV19 and TRBJ1-6, with D uncertain. Trimming took 5 bases from V and 6 from J, leaving 8 bases between them. This CDR3 is 13 amino acids long. Per the germline V gene, CDR1 is LNHDA and CDR2 is SQIVND (reference sequence).

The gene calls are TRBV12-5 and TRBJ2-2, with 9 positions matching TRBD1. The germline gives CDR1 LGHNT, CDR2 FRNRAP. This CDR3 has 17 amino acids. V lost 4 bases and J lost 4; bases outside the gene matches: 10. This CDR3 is CASGSGQQGASTGELFF. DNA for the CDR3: TGTGCTAGTGGTTCAGGACAACAGGGGGCGAGCACCGGGGAGCTGTTTTTT.

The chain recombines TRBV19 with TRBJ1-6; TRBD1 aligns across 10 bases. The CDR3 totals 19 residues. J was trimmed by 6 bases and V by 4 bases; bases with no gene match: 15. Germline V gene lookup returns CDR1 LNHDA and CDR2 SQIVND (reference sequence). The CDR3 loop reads CASSRLPGQGVWTNSPLHF. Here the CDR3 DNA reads TGTGCCAGTAGTAGGCTCCCCGGACAGGGGGTATGGACTAATTCACCCCTCCACTTT.

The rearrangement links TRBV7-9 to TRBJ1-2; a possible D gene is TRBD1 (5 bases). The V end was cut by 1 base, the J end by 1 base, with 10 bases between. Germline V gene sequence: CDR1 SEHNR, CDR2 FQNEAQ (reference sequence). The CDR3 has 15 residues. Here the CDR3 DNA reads TGTGCCAGCAGCTTAGAGGGAAGGGGTAACTATGGCTACACCTTC. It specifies CASSLEGRGNYGYTF. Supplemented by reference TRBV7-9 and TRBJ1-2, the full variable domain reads DTGVSQNPRHKITKRGQNVTFRCDPISEHNRLYWYRQTLGQGPEFLTYFQNEAQLEKSRLLSDRFSAERPKGSFSTLEIQRTEQGDSAMYLCASSLEGRGNYGYTFGSGTRLTVV.

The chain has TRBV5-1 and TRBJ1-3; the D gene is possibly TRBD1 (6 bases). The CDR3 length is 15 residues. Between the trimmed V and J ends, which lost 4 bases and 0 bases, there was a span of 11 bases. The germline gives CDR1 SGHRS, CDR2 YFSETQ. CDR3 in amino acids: CASSPGQTSGNTIYF. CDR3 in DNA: TGCGCCAGCAGCCCCGGACAGACCTCTGGAAACACCATATATTTT.